This TCR beta chain was captured by sequencing in a study of early T cells in non-severe SARS-CoV-2 infection. Study details: With bulk RNA from unsorted whole blood as input, sequencing yielded unpaired chains. Study-wide results and caveats: CD4 and private specificities were missed by VDJdb matching, which favored anti-spike CD8 responses.

This clonotype came up a few times. Its antigen is not known. CDR3 size: 15 residues. The V segment lost 0 bases and the J segment 2 bases; nucleotides outside the gene matches: 0. The germline V gene has CDR1 MNHNY and CDR2 SVGAGI (reference sequence). One entry per CDR3 protein, called by TCRdb with MiXCR from the 5' RACE reads. The repertoire holds approximately 99,000 distinct CDR3 sequences, with around 10% as singletons. The origin of this receptor is an adult who was a healthcare worker with PCR-confirmed SARS-CoV-2 infection or an uninfected control (not recorded which). This sequence joins TRBV6-6 and TRBJ2-1, with TRBD2 matching 8 bases. Input material: whole blood. The CDR3 here is CASSYSTSAYNEQFF. CDR3 DNA: TGTGCCAGCAGTTACTCGACTAGCGCCTACAATGAGCAGTTCTTC.